This TCR beta chain was identified in a study of blood T cell repertoires in COVID-19. Looking at the study overall: Sites in the United States, Italy and Spain provided acute and convalescent COVID-19 samples. PBMCs, B-cell-depleted T cells, or T cells provided the cDNA or gDNA that made up the material.

Original data processing: From reference gene primer amplification, estimates of nucleated cell counts were derived. TCRdb's copy holds only in-frame clones and misses some; the assay was immunoSEQ multiplex PCR. V, J and clone size derive from that table, while D and trimming were established from the DNA sequence. This table holds around 150,000 clones, roughly 80% found once. The V segment lost 5 bases and the J segment 0 bases; nucleotides outside the gene matches: 13. The CDR3 has 19 residues. Germline CDR1 LGHNT, CDR2 FRNRAP. The material sequenced was peripheral blood. This TCR derives from a man in his 60s who had recovered from COVID-19. The rearrangement joins TRBV12-5 to TRBJ2-6; 7 bases align to TRBD1. The CDR3 bases are TGTGCTAGTGGTGTCACCCCAGGGGGTTTAAGCTCTGGGGCCAACGTCCTGACTTTC. Its protein is CASGVTPGGLSSGANVLTF.